The subject of this entry is one TCR beta chain. The antigen remains unidentified. The data derive from a study of cytomegalovirus exposure and HLA in healthy donors. Turning to the study itself: Out of 300 to 500 genotyped donors, about 80% belonged to the Caucasian-associated ancestry cluster.

Study-wide results and caveats: A missense DCLRE1C variant was associated with V- and J-gene trimming of TCR beta chains in a later analysis, and an independent cohort replicated the association.

Germline assignment: CDR1 MDHEN and CDR2 SYDVKM. V was clipped by 5 bases and J by 3 bases, with 17 bases between them. The CDR3 covers 15 residues. The PCR used 60 Vbeta and 13 Jbeta primers. The assay was immunoSEQ multiplex PCR, and TCRdb's table has in-frame clones only and misses some. Of 150,000 to 200,000 clones in the sample, about 85% were seen once. The TCR originated in a man in his fifties in good health and CMV-seropositive. This chain connects TRBV28 to TRBJ2-7; maybe TRBD2 (5 bases). The sequenced sample consisted of PBMCs. CDR3 nucleotide sequence: TGTGCCAGCAGTCCCCGAGGGTATCCAAACTACGAGCAGTACTTC. This encodes CASSPRGYPNYEQYF.